This TCR beta chain is drawn from a study of post-analysis software for immune sequencing data. Turning to the study itself: Several disease courses (relapsing-remitting, secondary progressive and progressive-relapsing) of multiple sclerosis were included.

CDR3 length: 13 residues. Regarding the study as a whole: F measure grouped same-batch samples tightly together. Controls significantly exceeded multiple sclerosis patients in normalized Chao1 diversity. In patients, TRBV5-6, TRBV5-1 and TRBV20-1 belonged to five TRBV segments found more frequently than in controls.

This clonotype showed up just a few times. Its target is not known. TCR beta cDNA libraries included unique molecular identifiers. Researchers reported roughly 510,000 cDNA molecules coming from roughly 1 to 10 million T cells. TCRdb passed the PCR reads through MiXCR, listing each CDR3 protein once. The profile shows over 150,000 distinct CDR3 sequences, approximately 31% of them singletons. This chain uses TRBV21-1 with TRBJ1-5. TRBV21-1 is classified as a pseudogene. The sample taken for sequencing was blood. The receptor's source is a girl under 18 with multiple sclerosis. CDR3 region: CASTQLPPRPQHF. As DNA, the CDR3 is TGTGCCAGCACCCAACTTCCTCCGAGGCCCCAGCATTTT.